The rows below give T cell receptor beta chains drawn from one sample of a study of PD-1 blockade in mismatch repair-deficient tumors. TCRdb's table, derived via immunoSEQ multiplex PCR, lists solely in-frame clones and lacks some. The sample has 100,000 or so clones; approximately 80% are singletons. The sample was peripheral blood, taken roughly 35 weeks after starting pembrolizumab. Receptors originate from an adult with mismatch repair-deficient cancer. Each CDR3 is given with its conserved first and last residue. A D gene is named only where the DNA matches it firmly. Where a row states a size, it is once, few, many or the class of an expanded clone; other rows omit it.

>TRBD1|NA|TRBJ2-1|TRBV7-9
CASSLVGTGTEQFF
TGTGCCAGCAGCTTAGTCGGGACAGGGACTGAGCAGTTCTTC
>NA|few|TRBJ2-7|TRBV19
CASSNKLEQYF
TGTGCCAGTAGTAATAAACTGGAGCAGTACTTC
>TRBD2|NA|TRBJ2-1|TRBV9
CASSDPLAGDEQFF
TGTGCCAGCAGCGACCCTCTAGCGGGAGATGAGCAGTTCTTC
>NA|NA|TRBJ2-5|TRBV4-1
CASSHPGRKGWETQYF
TGCGCCAGCAGCCACCCGGGACGGAAGGGTTGGGAGACCCAGTACTTC
>TRBD1|NA|TRBJ2-2|TRBV6-1
CASSEIRDSYTGELFF
TGTGCCAGCAGTGAGATCCGGGACAGCTACACCGGGGAGCTGTTTTTT
>NA|NA|TRBJ1-1|TRBV30
CAWSIIRNTEAFF
TGTGCCTGGTCAATTATTCGGAACACTGAAGCTTTCTTT
>TRBD2|NA|TRBJ2-7|TRBV11-3
CASSVTSGSSYEQYF
TGTGCCAGCAGCGTCACTAGCGGGAGCTCCTACGAGCAGTACTTC
>NA|NA|TRBJ2-2|TRBV6-6
CASSYLNPNTGELFF
TGTGCCAGCAGTTATCTTAACCCGAACACCGGGGAGCTGTTTTTT
>NA|once|TRBJ2-1|TRBV14
CASSQRSWRVGSYNEQFF
TGTGCCAGCAGCCAAAGATCCTGGCGGGTTGGCTCCTACAATGAGCAGTTCTTC
>TRBD2|NA|TRBJ2-3|TRBV27
CASSLRGLAVSTDTQYF
TGTGCCAGCAGTTTGCGGGGACTAGCGGTTAGCACAGATACGCAGTATTTT
>NA|NA|TRBJ1-1|TRBV30
CACVAGSNTEAFF
TGTGCCTGTGTCGCAGGCTCGAACACTGAAGCTTTCTTT
>TRBD1|NA|TRBJ1-1|TRBV30
CAWSVGDRGTEAFF
TGTGCCTGGAGTGTTGGTGACAGGGGCACTGAAGCTTTCTTT
>TRBD1|NA|TRBJ2-1|TRBV29-1
CSVSTGSSYNEQFF
TGCAGCGTGTCGACAGGGAGCTCCTACAATGAGCAGTTCTTC
>TRBD1|NA|TRBJ1-2|TRBV6-1
CASSGFGRGSINYGYTF
TGTGCCAGCAGTGGATTCGGCAGGGGGTCGATTAACTATGGCTACACCTTC
>NA|NA|TRBJ1-2|TRBV27
CASSLKPGFYGYTF
TGTGCCAGCAGTTTAAAGCCAGGATTCTATGGCTACACCTTC
>TRBD1|NA|TRBJ1-5|TRBV4-2
CASSQETAGGMRNQPQHF
TGTGCCAGCAGCCAAGAAACGGCAGGGGGCATGAGGAATCAGCCCCAGCATTTT
>NA|NA|TRBJ2-7|TRBV2
CASSPGYGSSEQYF
TGTGCCAGCAGTCCCGGTTACGGTAGTTCGGAGCAGTACTTC
>NA|NA|TRBJ1-3|TRBV14
CASSQFGQRDLNTIYF
TGTGCCAGCAGCCAATTTGGACAAAGGGATTTAAACACCATATATTTT
>NA|NA|TRBJ1-5|TRBV5-1
CASSPGESNQPQHF
TGCGCCAGCAGCCCCGGGGAAAGCAATCAGCCCCAGCATTTT
>NA|NA|TRBJ1-3|TRBV27
CASSLSGTGNTIYF
TGTGCCAGCAGTTTATCGGGGACTGGAAACACCATATATTTT
>NA|few|TRBJ2-2|TRBV19
CASTRQNTGELFF
TGTGCCAGTACTAGACAGAACACCGGGGAGCTGTTTTTT
>TRBD1|NA|TRBJ1-5|TRBV12-5
CASGLAGGEHQPQHF
TGTGCTAGTGGTTTGGCAGGGGGCGAACATCAGCCCCAGCATTTT
>NA|NA|TRBJ2-1|TRBV6-6
CASSSQGLRNEQFF
TGTGCCAGCAGTTCCCAGGGGCTTAGGAATGAGCAGTTCTTC
>TRBD1|NA|TRBJ2-2|TRBV5-1
CASSSQGATAGELFF
TGCGCCAGCAGCAGCCAGGGGGCGACGGCCGGGGAGCTGTTTTTT
>TRBD1|NA|TRBJ2-7|TRBV6-5
CASRRDSPISYEQYF
TGTGCCAGCAGACGGGACAGTCCGATTTCCTACGAGCAGTACTTC
>NA|NA|TRBJ2-1|TRBV21-1
CASSKWLRARENEQFF
TGTGCCAGCAGCAAATGGCTGCGGGCCCGGGAGAATGAGCAGTTCTTC
>NA|few|TRBJ1-1|TRBV7-9
CASRRAGILAAFF
TGTGCCAGCAGGCGGGCGGGGATCTTGGCCGCTTTCTTT
>TRBD1|NA|TRBJ1-1|TRBV7-6
CASSLVGGGQGKWEAFF
TGTGCCAGCAGCTTAGTAGGGGGGGGACAGGGGAAATGGGAAGCTTTCTTT
>TRBD1|NA|TRBJ1-5|TRBV7-8
CASSLVQGGDQPQHF
TGTGCCAGCAGCTTAGTGCAGGGGGGGGATCAGCCCCAGCATTTT
>NA|NA|TRBJ2-7|TRBV7-9
CASSLGTPYLYEQYF
TGTGCCAGCAGCCTAGGGACACCTTACCTCTACGAGCAGTACTTC
>TRBD2|NA|TRBJ2-1|TRBV10-3
CAIKGTSGSSAYNEQFF
TGTGCCATCAAAGGGACTAGCGGGAGTTCGGCCTACAATGAGCAGTTCTTC
>NA|NA|TRBJ2-7|TRBV27
CASSPGQSYEQYF
TGTGCCAGCAGCCCCGGACAGTCCTACGAGCAGTACTTC